The clone carrying this T cell receptor (beta chain) was seen repeatedly, ten times or more. Germline-derived CDR1 and CDR2 are SGHTA and FQGTGA. The length of the CDR3 is 16 residues. Trimming left V 0 bases short and J 2 bases short, with 10 bases between. Unique molecular identifiers were attached to individual cDNA molecules. TCRdb redid the calling of the 5' RACE reads with MiXCR, one entry per CDR3 protein. The data contain about 30,000 distinct CDR3 sequences, about 5.7% of them seen just once; the ten biggest clones take up approximately 5.8%. The source of the sample is a study of early T cells in non-severe SARS-CoV-2 infection.

The chain employs TRBV7-3 and TRBJ2-2; D possibly corresponds to TRBD2 (6 bases). The sequence came from an adult who was a healthcare worker with PCR-confirmed SARS-CoV-2 infection or an uninfected control (not recorded which). The sequencing input was whole blood. The CDR3 DNA reads as TGTGCCAGCAGCTTAACCCTAGCGAGTAACACCGGGGAGCTGTTTTTT. Translating it yields CASSLTLASNTGELFF. The whole variable domain, remainder taken from reference TRBV7-3 and TRBJ2-2, is GAGVSQTPSNKVTEKGKYVELRCDPISGHTALYWYRQSLGQGPEFLIYFQGTGAADDSGLPNDRFFAVRPEGSVSTLKIQRTERGDSAVYLCASSLTLASNTGELFFGEGSRLTVL.